The present T cell receptor (beta chain) was sequenced within a study of shared T cell receptors in the human thymus (dated by TCRdb to 2020 to 2023). In terms of the full investigation: The study investigated the way shared, self-reactive T-cell receptor alpha chains are produced in the human thymus.

Preparation of the library involved the immunoSEQ multiplex PCR assay. In TCRdb, the immuneACCESS table is reduced to in-frame sequences with V and J assigned. These tables do not hold every clone; where another copy was compared, an unresolved V gene accounts for under half, and the others remain unexplained. Present in this sample are some 400,000 clones, just under 95% of which were seen just once. About 0.02% of the sample is taken by the ten largest. Including cysteine and phenylalanine, the CDR3 has 14 amino acids. Only the CDR3 DNA stays, 42 bases, in frame from base 1. Trimming takes 1 base from V and 0 bases from J, and the germline ends sit 7 bases apart. Based on the germline V gene, the CDR1 and CDR2 sequences are SGHRS and YFSETQ. As to this clone: Its specific antigen is unknown. Per-base quality was not reported, and no clone a single base away is much larger than it.

The clonotype was recovered from a human donor. Sequences were obtained from thymocytes. The rearranged chain carries TRBV5-1 and TRBJ2-5; no D segment can be confidently identified. The bases are TGCGCCAGCAGCTTGTGTGAGGACCAAGAGACCCAGTACTTC. It codes for CASSLCEDQETQYF.